The 4 T cell receptor beta chains below all came from one sample that was sequenced in a study of T cell responses to AZD1222 COVID-19 vaccine. Method: immunoSEQ multiplex PCR; TCRdb's copy keeps in-frame clones and lacks some. The repertoire holds 40,000 to 45,000 clones, with about four fifths as singletons. This sample comprised peripheral blood, obtained 28 days after the second dose of the MenACWY control vaccine. The source is an adult who received the MenACWY meningococcal vaccine as a control.

The gene calls are TRBV19 and TRBJ1-2, with unresolved D. V lost 4 bases, J lost 4 bases, and 16 bases lay in between. CDR1 and CDR2 from the germline V gene are LNHDA and SQIVND (reference sequence). This CDR3 has 15 residues. Here the CDR3 reads CASSTLGATIYGYTF. The CDR3 region has the DNA TGTGCCAGTAGTACCCTAGGAGCAACAATCTATGGCTACACCTTC.

This clone was detected a few times. The chain has TRBV4-2 and TRBJ1-2; D is perhaps TRBD1 (6 bases). Germline V gene data show CDR1 as LGHNA and CDR2 as YNFKEQ. The length of the CDR3 is 15 residues. V was shortened by 0 bases and J by 8 bases, with 16 bases between the two germline ends. CDR3 DNA: TGTGCCAGCAGCCAAGATCCGGGGGGCCTTGGAGGCTACACCTTC. Translated, it gives CASSQDPGGLGGYTF.

V is TRBV11-2 and J is TRBJ1-6, with D tentatively TRBD1 (6 bases). CDR1 and CDR2 from the germline V gene are SGHAT and FQNNGV. The CDR3 is 16 residues long. V lost 1 base and J 6 bases, leaving 13 bases between the germline ends. CDR3 residues: CASSLVGGEVNSPLHF. CDR3 DNA sequence: TGTGCCAGCAGCTTAGTTGGGGGCGAGGTTAATTCACCCCTCCACTTT.

The CDR3 region has the DNA TGTGCCAGCACCTGGGTTCAGGGCGGAGGCTACACCTTC. It codes for CASTWVQGGGYTF. V gene TRBV6-5 combines with J gene TRBJ1-2; possible D gene TRBD1, 5 bases. Germline loops: CDR1 MNHEY, CDR2 SVGAGI. The CDR3 spans 13 residues. Trimming pared 7 bases from V and 8 bases from J, leaving 17 bases between.